Presented here are 10 T cell receptor beta chains from one specimen sequenced in a study of shared clonotypes between healthy human individuals. Sequenced by immunoSEQ multiplex PCR; TCRdb stores in-frame clones only, minus some. The sample records 400,000 to 500,000 clones, 76% being singletons. The sample comprised PBMCs. The source is a woman in her thirties or forties in good health. Some clones in this sample may be carry-over from other donors' samples.

This clone has more than one count but fewer than ten. The V and J genes are TRBV7-9 and TRBJ2-7; a possible D gene is TRBD2 (6 bases). This CDR3 region has 15 residues. Between the trimmed V and J ends, which lost 3 bases and 3 bases, there was a span of 15 bases. Germline-derived CDR1 and CDR2 are SEHNR and FQNEAQ (reference sequence). Here the CDR3 reads CASSFRAGGYYEQYF. The CDR3 DNA reads as TGTGCCAGCAGCTTCCGGGCCGGGGGTTACTACGAGCAGTACTTC.

The chain uses TRBV7-2 and TRBJ2-3; D not resolved. The CDR3 sequence is 15 residues long. Per germline, CDR1 SGHTA and CDR2 FQGNSA. The V and J ends lost 2 bases and 2 bases respectively, with 11 bases between them. Written as DNA, the CDR3 is TGTGCCAGCAGCTTAAGACGAGACCTCACAGATACGCAGTATTTT. Amino acids: CASSLRRDLTDTQYF.

The genes are TRBV7-9 and TRBJ1-1; D is ambiguous. The CDR3 contains 14 residues. CDR1 is SEHNR, CDR2 FQNEAQ, per germline (reference sequence). Between the trimmed V and J ends, which lost 2 bases and 2 bases, there was a span of 9 bases. As DNA, the CDR3 is TGTGCCAGCAGCTTACTAGTGGACAACACTGAAGCTTTCTTT. It yields the protein CASSLLVDNTEAFF. The whole variable domain, filled in from reference TRBV7-9 and TRBJ1-1, reads DTGVSQNPRHKITKRGQNVTFRCDPISEHNRLYWYRQTLGQGPEFLTYFQNEAQLEKSRLLSDRFSAERPKGSFSTLEIQRTEQGDSAMYLCASSLLVDNTEAFFGQGTRLTVV.

This clone showed up just a few times. The chain links TRBV5-6 to TRBJ2-2, with TRBD1 matching over 9 bases. V lost 2 bases and J lost 3; bases outside the gene matches: 2. Per the germline V gene, CDR1 is SGHDT and CDR2 is YYEEEE. CDR3 size: 15 residues. CDR3 bases: TGTGCCAGCAGCTTCGGGGACAGGGACACCGGGGAGCTGTTTTTT. Its translation is CASSFGDRDTGELFF.

A remark on this clone: Additional DNA sequences in this sample encode the identical CDR3. The chain's CDR3 is CASRDTFYEQYF. DNA for the CDR3: TGTGCCAGCAGGGACACCTTCTACGAGCAGTACTTC. This sequence joins TRBV28 and TRBJ2-7, with TRBD1 as a possible D gene (5 bases). The CDR3 runs 12 residues. Germline V gives CDR1 MDHEN, CDR2 SYDVKM. The V end lost 6 bases, the J end lost 3 bases, and 9 bases lay between the germline ends.

Of note for this clone: Only one base separates this from a far larger clonotype, so it likely reflects a read error. The J gene is TRBJ1-5, the V gene TRBV5-1, with D unclear. CDR1 SGHRS and CDR2 YFSETQ come from the germline V gene. The CDR3 covers 14 residues. V lost 1 base and J lost 5, with 10 bases in between. The CDR3 sequence: CASSLSGGDQPQHF. CDR3 sequence (DNA): TGCGCCAGCAGCTTGTCAGGAGGCGATCAGCCCCAGCATTTT.

For this clone: It is unclear where the CDR3 begins or ends on the DNA, so no DNA is shown, and the CDR3 is as TCRdb lists it. The chain has TRBV28 and TRBJ2-2; the D call in the table, TRBD2, was not verified against the DNA. Germline V gene sequence: CDR1 MDHEN, CDR2 SYDVKM. From its first to its last residue, the CDR3 has 12 amino acids. CDR3 region: CASSFGSGELFF.

The chain uses TRBV7-2 and TRBJ2-2; maybe TRBD2 (5 bases). Per the germline V gene, CDR1 is SGHTA and CDR2 is FQGNSA. The CDR3 contains 16 residues. The germline V and J ends were trimmed by 4 bases and 4 bases, with 16 bases remaining between them. Here the CDR3 DNA reads TGTGCCAGCAGCTACACAAGACGACTATCCACCGGGGAGCTGTTTTTT. Translating gives CASSYTRRLSTGELFF.

This clone was recorded once. The rearrangement links TRBV5-6 to TRBJ2-7; D perhaps matches TRBD1 (5 bases). In germline, CDR1 is SGHDT, CDR2 YYEEEE. The CDR3 spans 16 residues. V was clipped by 1 base and J by 0 bases, with 14 bases between them. The CDR3 loop reads CASSLYNSRGSYEQYF. Here the CDR3 DNA reads TGTGCCAGCAGCTTGTACAACTCTAGGGGCTCCTACGAGCAGTACTTC. Filled out from reference TRBV5-6 and TRBJ2-7, the complete variable domain reads DAGVTQSPTHLIKTRGQQVTLRCSPKSGHDTVSWYQQALGQGPQFIFQYYEEEERQRGNFPDRFSGHQFPNYSSELNVNALLLGDSALYLCASSLYNSRGSYEQYFGPGTRLTVT.

This rearrangement joins TRBV4-2 to TRBJ1-3, with 7 bases matching TRBD1. J gave up 0 bases and V 2 bases, and 10 bases lay outside the gene matches. CDR1 is LGHNA and CDR2 is YNFKEQ in the germline V gene. This CDR3 comprises 18 residues. This CDR3 is CASSQSPSGTASGNTIYF. The CDR3 nucleotides read TGTGCCAGCAGCCAAAGCCCATCCGGGACAGCCTCTGGAAACACCATATATTTT.